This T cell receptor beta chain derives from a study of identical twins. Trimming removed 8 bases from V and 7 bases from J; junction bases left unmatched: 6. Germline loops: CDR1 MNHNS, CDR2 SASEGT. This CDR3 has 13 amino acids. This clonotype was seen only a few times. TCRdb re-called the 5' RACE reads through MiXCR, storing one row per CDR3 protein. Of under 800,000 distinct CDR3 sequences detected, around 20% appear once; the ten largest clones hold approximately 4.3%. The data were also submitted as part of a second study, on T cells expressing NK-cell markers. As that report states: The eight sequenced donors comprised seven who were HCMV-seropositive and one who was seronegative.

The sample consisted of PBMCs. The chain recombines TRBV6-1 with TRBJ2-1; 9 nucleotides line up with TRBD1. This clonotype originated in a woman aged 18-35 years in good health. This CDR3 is CASLGTGRNEQFF. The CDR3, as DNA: TGTGCCAGCCTTGGGACAGGGAGAAATGAGCAGTTCTTC.